This T cell receptor beta chain was captured in a study of cytomegalovirus exposure and HLA in healthy donors. With 60 Vbeta and 13 Jbeta primers, the PCR was carried out. Some clones are missing from TCRdb's copy, which holds only in-frame ones; the method was immunoSEQ multiplex PCR. This sample has about 160,000 clones, with roughly 80% found just once. The origin of this receptor is a man aged 25 to 40 in good health and CMV-seronegative. Material for sequencing was PBMCs.

CDR3 protein: CASPTGGNTDTQYF. DNA of the CDR3: TGTGCCAGTCCGACAGGGGGCAACACAGATACGCAGTATTTT. The J gene is TRBJ2-3, the V gene TRBV2, with 10 bases lining up with TRBD1. The CDR3 covers 14 residues. CDR1 and CDR2 (germline): SNHLY, FYNNEI. V lost 9 bases and J lost 2; bases outside the gene matches: 5. Together with reference TRBV2 and TRBJ2-3, the CDR3 gives the full variable domain: EPEVTQTPSHQVTQMGQEVILRCVPISNHLYFYWYRQILGQKVEFLVSFYNNEISEKSEIFDDQFSVERPDGSNFTLKIRSTKLEDSAMYFCASPTGGNTDTQYFGPGTRLTVL.